A selection of T cell receptor beta chains follows, all from one sample in a study of T cell responses to AZD1222 COVID-19 vaccine. The method was immunoSEQ multiplex PCR; TCRdb's version includes in-frame clones alone and lacks a portion of them. The sample comprises approximately 150,000 clones, roughly 90% of which are singletons, and approximately 5.6% rests with the top ten. Sequencing used peripheral blood, obtained 28 days after the second dose of the MenACWY control vaccine. These receptors were collected from an adult who received the MenACWY meningococcal vaccine as a control. CDR3s leave out the opening cysteine and the closing phenylalanine or tryptophan. Fields, in order: J gene, V gene, D gene, clone size, CDR3 protein. The D gene is left open where the match is weak. Clone size is shown for a subset of rows, as once, few, many or a class of expanded clone.

TRBJ1-4 TRBV3-1/TRBV3-2 NA once ASSQDRVANEKLF
TRBJ1-2 TRBV4-3 NA NA ASSLGGGSGYT
TRBJ2-3 TRBV7-9 NA NA ASSLYGHLNTQY
TRBJ2-7 TRBV4-3 NA NA ASSQEGPPQGPDYEQY
TRBJ1-1 TRBV2 TRBD1 NA ASRDRVRYTEAF
TRBJ2-1 TRBV6-5 NA NA ASSSGRNEQF
TRBJ1-1 TRBV5-1 TRBD1 NA ASSLDRGTEAF
TRBJ1-2 TRBV10-3 TRBD1 NA AINPGQRREGYT
TRBJ1-3 TRBV19 NA NA ASSTYRGGAGNTIY
TRBJ1-1 TRBV28 TRBD1 NA ASRTSTGGGTEAF
TRBJ1-1 TRBV6-1 NA NA ASSEARGTEAF
TRBJ1-2 TRBV28 TRBD1 NA ASSLEGQDRGRMYT
TRBJ2-7 TRBV9 TRBD2 NA ASSVRDGTSGVYEQY
TRBJ1-2 TRBV6-5 NA NA ASSLRPDSHGYT
TRBJ1-6 TRBV4-3 TRBD1 few ASSQDWTGGSPLH
TRBJ1-1 TRBV7-3 NA NA ASSLTDLETEAF
TRBJ1-2 TRBV2 TRBD1 NA ASSSAGGVGGYT
TRBJ2-7 TRBV29-1 NA many SVAGGGGSYEQY